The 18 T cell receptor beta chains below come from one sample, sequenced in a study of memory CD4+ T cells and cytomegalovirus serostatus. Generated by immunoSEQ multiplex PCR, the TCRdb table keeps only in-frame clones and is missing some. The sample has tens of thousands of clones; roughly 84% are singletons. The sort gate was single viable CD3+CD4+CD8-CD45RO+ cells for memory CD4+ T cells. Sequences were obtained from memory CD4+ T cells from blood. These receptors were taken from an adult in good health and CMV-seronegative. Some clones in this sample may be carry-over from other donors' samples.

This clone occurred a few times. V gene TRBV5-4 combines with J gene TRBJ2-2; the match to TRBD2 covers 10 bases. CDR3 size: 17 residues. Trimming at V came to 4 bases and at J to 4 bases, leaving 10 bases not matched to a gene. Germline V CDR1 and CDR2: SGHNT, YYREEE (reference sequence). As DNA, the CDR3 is TGTGCCAGCAGCCTCGGACTAGCGGTCAAGTCCACCGGGGAGCTGTTTTTT. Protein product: CASSLGLAVKSTGELFF.

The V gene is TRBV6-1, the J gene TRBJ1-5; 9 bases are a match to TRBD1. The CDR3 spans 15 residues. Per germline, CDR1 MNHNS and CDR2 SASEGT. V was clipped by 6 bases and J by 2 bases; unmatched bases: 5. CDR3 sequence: CASRDRGGGNQPQHF. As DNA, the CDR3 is TGTGCCAGCAGGGACAGGGGAGGTGGCAATCAGCCCCAGCATTTT.

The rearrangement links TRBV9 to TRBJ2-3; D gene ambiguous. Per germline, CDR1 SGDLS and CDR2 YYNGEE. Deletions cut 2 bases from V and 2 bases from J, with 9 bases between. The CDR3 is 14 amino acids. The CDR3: CASSVQLLTDTQYF. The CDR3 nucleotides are TGTGCCAGCAGCGTGCAACTCCTCACAGATACGCAGTATTTT.

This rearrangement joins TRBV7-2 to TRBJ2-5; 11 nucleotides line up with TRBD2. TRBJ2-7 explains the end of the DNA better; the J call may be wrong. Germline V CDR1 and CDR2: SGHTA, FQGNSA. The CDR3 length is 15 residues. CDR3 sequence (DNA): TGTGCCAGCAGCACTACTAGCGGGGGAACCTACGAGCAGTACTTC. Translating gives CASSTTSGGTYEQYF.

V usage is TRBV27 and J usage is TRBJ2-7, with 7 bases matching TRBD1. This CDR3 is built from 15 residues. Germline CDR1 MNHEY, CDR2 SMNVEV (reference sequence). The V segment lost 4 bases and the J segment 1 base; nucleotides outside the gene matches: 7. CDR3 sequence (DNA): TGTGCCAGCAGTTCTGGGACAGAACTATCCTACGAGCAGTACTTC. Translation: CASSSGTELSYEQYF.

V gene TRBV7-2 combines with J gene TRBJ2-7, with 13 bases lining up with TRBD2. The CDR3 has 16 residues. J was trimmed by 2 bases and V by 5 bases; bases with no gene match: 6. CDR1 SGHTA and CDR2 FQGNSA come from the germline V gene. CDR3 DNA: TGTGCCAGCAGCCCGAAGACTAGCGGGAGGACCTACGAGCAGTACTTC. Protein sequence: CASSPKTSGRTYEQYF.

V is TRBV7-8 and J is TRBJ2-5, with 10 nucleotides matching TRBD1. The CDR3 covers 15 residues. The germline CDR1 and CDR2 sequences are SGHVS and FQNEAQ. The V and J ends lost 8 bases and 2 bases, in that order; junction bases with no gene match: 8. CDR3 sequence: CASFLGQGGQETQYF. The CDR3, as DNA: TGTGCCAGCTTCCTTGGACAGGGGGGGCAAGAGACCCAGTACTTC.

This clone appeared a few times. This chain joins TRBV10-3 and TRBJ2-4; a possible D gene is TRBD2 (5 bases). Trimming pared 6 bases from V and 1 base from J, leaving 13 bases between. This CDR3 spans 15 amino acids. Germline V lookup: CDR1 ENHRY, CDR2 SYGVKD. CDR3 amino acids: CAISPSGSAKNIQYF. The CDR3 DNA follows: TGTGCCATCAGCCCCAGCGGAAGCGCCAAAAACATTCAGTACTTC.

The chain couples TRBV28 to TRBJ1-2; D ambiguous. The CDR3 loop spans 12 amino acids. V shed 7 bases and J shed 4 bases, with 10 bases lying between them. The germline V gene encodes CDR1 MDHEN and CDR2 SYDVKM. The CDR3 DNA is TGTGCCAGCACGGGCAGAGCCTATGGCTACACCTTC. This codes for CASTGRAYGYTF.

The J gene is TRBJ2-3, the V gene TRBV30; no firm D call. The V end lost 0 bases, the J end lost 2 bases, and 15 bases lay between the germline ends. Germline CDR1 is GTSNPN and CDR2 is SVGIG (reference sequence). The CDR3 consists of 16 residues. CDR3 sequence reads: CAWSVGNNGPTDTQYF. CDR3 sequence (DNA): TGTGCCTGGAGTGTAGGGAATAACGGACCCACAGATACGCAGTATTTT.

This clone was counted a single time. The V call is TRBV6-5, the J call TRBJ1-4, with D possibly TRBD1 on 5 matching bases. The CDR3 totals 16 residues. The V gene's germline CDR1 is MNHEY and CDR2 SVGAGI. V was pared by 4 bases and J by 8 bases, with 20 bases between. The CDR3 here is CASSSLPGRESEKLFF. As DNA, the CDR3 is TGTGCCAGCAGTTCTCTCCCAGGGAGGGAGAGCGAAAAACTGTTTTTT.

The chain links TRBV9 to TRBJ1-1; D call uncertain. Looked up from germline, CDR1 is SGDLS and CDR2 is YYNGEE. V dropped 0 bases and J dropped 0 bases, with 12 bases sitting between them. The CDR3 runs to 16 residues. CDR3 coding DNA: TGTGCCAGCAGCGTAGGGGCAGGCCGTATGAACACTGAAGCTTTCTTT. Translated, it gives CASSVGAGRMNTEAFF.

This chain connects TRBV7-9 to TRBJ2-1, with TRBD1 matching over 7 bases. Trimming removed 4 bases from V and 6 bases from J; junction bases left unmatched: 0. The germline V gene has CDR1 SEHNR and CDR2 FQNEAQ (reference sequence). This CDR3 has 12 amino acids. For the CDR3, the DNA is TGTGCCAGCAGCTGGACAGGCAATGAGCAGTTCTTC. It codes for CASSWTGNEQFF.

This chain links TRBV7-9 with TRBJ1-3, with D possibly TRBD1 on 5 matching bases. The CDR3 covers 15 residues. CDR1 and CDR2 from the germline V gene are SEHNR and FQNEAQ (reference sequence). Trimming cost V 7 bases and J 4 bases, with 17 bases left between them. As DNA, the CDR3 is TGTGCCAGCACCGACGGGGCACCTCTCGGAAACACCATATATTTT. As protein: CASTDGAPLGNTIYF.

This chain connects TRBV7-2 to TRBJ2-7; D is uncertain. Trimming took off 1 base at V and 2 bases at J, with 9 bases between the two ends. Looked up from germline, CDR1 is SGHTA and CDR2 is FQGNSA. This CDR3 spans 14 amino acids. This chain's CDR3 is CASSLVASAYEQYF. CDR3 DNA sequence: TGTGCCAGCAGCTTAGTGGCCAGCGCCTACGAGCAGTACTTC.

The CDR3 coding sequence is TGTGCCAGCAACCAACTATTTAGCTCTGGGGCCAACGTCCTGACTTTC. Encoded protein: CASNQLFSSGANVLTF. The J gene is TRBJ2-6, the V gene TRBV7-9; D gene ambiguous. This CDR3 has 16 amino acids. The germline CDR1 and CDR2 sequences are SEHNR and FQNEAQ (reference sequence). Trimming stripped 7 bases from V and 0 bases from J, with 13 bases between.

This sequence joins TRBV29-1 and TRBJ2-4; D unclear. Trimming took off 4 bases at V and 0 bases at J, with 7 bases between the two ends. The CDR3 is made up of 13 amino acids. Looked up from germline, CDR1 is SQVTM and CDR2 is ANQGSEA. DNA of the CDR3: TGCAGCGTTGCGGAAATAGCCAAAAACATTCAGTACTTC. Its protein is CSVAEIAKNIQYF.

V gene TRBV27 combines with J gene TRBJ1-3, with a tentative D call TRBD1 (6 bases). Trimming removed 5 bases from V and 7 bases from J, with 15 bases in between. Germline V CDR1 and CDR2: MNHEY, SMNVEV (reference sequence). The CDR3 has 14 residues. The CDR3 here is CASSPTGLRNTIYF. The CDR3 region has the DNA TGTGCCAGCAGTCCTACAGGGCTCCGGAACACCATATATTTT.